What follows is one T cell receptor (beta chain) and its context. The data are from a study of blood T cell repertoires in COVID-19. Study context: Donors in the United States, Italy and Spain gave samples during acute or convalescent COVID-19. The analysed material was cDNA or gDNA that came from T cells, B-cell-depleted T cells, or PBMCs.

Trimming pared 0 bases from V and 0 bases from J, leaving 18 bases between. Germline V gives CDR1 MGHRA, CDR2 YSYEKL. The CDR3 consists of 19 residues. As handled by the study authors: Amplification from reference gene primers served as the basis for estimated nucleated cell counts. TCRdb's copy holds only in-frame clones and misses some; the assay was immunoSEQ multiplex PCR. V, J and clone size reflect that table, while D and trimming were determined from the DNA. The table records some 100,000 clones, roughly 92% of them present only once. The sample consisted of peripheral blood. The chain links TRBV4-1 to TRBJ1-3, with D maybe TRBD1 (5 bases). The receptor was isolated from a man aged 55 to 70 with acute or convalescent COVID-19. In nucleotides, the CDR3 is TGCGCCAGCAGCCAAGATCGAATCCTGGGGGGTGACTCTGGAAACACCATATATTTT. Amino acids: CASSQDRILGGDSGNTIYF.